The rows below give T cell receptor beta chains drawn from one sample of a study of blood T cells in healthy people across ages. One entry per CDR3 protein results from TCRdb running MiXCR on the 5' RACE reads. The profile shows 750,000 to 950,000 distinct CDR3 sequences, almost 30% of them singletons. The same data also contributed to another study, on T cells of mothers and their children.

Sequences were obtained from blood. The source of these receptors is a woman aged 40-49 years in good health. The CDR3 runs from the conserved cysteine through the conserved F or W.

TRBJ2-7	TRBV5-1	CASSLEPGTNYEQYF
TRBJ1-5	TRBV5-1	CASSWEGTDQPQHF
TRBJ1-1	TRBV19	CASRLPPNTEAFF
TRBJ1-2	TRBV20-1	CSAREGTLAANYGYTF
TRBJ1-6	TRBV4-3	CASSPLSTGNNSPLHF
.	TRBV9	CASGAGQGTYEQYF
TRBJ2-3	TRBV5-1	CASSLIGQGSDTQYF
TRBJ1-1	TRBV28	CAILPGGAGKTEAFF
TRBJ2-2	TRBV18	CASSPRQENTGELFF
TRBJ2-4	TRBV2	CASETLAGYEQYF
.	TRBV28	CASSLSGVPSYNEQYF
TRBJ1-6	TRBV4-3	CASSPRGAGGVRNSPLHF
TRBJ2-7	TRBV4-1	CASSQEVARENEQYF
TRBJ2-2	TRBV6-1	CASIIGFPGELFF